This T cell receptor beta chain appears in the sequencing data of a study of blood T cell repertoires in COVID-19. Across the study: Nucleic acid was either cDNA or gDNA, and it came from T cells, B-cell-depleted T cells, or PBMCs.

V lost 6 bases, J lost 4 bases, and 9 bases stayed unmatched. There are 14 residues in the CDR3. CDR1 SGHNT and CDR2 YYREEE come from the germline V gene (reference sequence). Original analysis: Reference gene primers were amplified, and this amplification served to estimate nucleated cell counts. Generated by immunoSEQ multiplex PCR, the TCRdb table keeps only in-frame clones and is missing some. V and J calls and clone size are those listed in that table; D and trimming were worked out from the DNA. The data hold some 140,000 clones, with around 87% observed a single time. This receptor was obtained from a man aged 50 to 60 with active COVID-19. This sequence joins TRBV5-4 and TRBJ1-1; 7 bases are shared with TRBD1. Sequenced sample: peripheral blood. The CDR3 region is CASIGDRSSTEAFF. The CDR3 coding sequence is TGTGCCAGCATTGGGGACAGATCCTCCACTGAAGCTTTCTTT.